The next 19 T cell receptor beta chains were all read from a single sample in a study of CD8+CD57+ T cells in acquired aplastic anemia. Investigators profiled TCR beta VDJ and CDR3 from genomic DNA template. TCRdb recomputed calls from the reads with MiXCR, one row per CDR3 protein. The sample shows some 280,000 distinct CDR3 sequences, around 60% of them seen only once. Specimen: sorted CD4+, CD8+, or CD8+CD57+ T cells (not recorded which) from PBMCs. Source of these receptors: a human donor with severe aplastic anemia or a healthy control (not recorded which).

The chain recombines TRBV9 with TRBJ2-7, with 9 bases fitting TRBD2. Germline CDR1 is SGDLS and CDR2 is YYNGEE. The CDR3 length is 15 residues. The trim removed 3 bases at V and 1 base at J, leaving 5 bases unmatched. The CDR3 sequence: CASSASGGHSYEQYF. The CDR3 DNA follows: TGTGCCAGCAGCGCCAGCGGGGGGCATTCCTACGAGCAGTACTTC.

In its sample, this clonotype was seen many times. The chain combines TRBV6-2 or TRBV6-3 with TRBJ2-7; weak D call: TRBD2 (6 bases). This CDR3 spans 16 amino acids. Germline V lookup: CDR1 MNHEY, CDR2 SVGEGT. V dropped 0 bases and J dropped 1 base, with 13 bases sitting between them. CDR3 in amino acids: CASSYSRGLGSYEQYF. In DNA form, the CDR3 reads TGTGCCAGCAGTTACTCCCGGGGGTTGGGATCCTACGAGCAGTACTTC.

This clonotype was observed many times. The rearrangement links TRBV5-1 to TRBJ2-2; D might be TRBD1 (6 bases). The V gene lost 3 bases and the J gene lost 0 bases, with 12 bases spanning the gap. The CDR3 covers 16 residues. Germline values: CDR1 SGHRS, CDR2 YFSETQ. The CDR3 coding sequence is TGCGCCAGCAGCTCCTCTGGGGGCGCGAACACCGGGGAGCTGTTTTTT. This sequence encodes CASSSSGGANTGELFF.

Remarks on this clonotype: This clone may be a read error of a much larger clone one base away. Without the conserved terminal phenylalanine or tryptophan, this CDR3 likely stems from a read error. V usage is TRBV6-1 and J usage is TRBJ1-2; D possibly corresponds to TRBD1 (6 bases). Trimming pared 1 base from V and 6 bases from J, leaving 15 bases between. CDR3 length equals 15 residues. CDR1 MNHNS and CDR2 SASEGT come from the germline V gene. The CDR3 DNA sequence: TGTGCCAGCAGTGAAGTGGCCGGGGGCGCCGATGGCTACACCCTC. Translation: CASSEVAGGADGYTL.

This clonotype appeared once. This chain uses TRBV7-8 with TRBJ1-6; no firm D call. Germline lookup yields CDR1 SGHVS and CDR2 FQNEAQ. This CDR3 region has 15 residues. The V and J ends lost 5 bases and 0 bases respectively, with 8 bases between them. The DNA for the CDR3 is TGTGCCAGCAGCATACAGAGCTCCTATAATTCACCCCTCCACTTT. It translates to CASSIQSSYNSPLHF.

The chain joins TRBV24-1 to TRBJ1-2; D is possibly TRBD1 (6 bases). The CDR3 runs to 14 residues. With 4 bases removed from V and 6 bases from J, the gap between germline ends came to 14 bases. In germline, CDR1 is KGHDR, CDR2 SFDVKD. CDR3 in amino acids: CATSDDRNWDGYTF. The CDR3 DNA reads TGTGCCACCAGTGACGACAGGAACTGGGATGGCTACACCTTC.

This clonotype was detected only a few times. V is TRBV7-2 and J is TRBJ1-5; D is unclear. CDR1 SGHTA and CDR2 FQGNSA come from the germline V gene. CDR3 size: 14 residues. V gave up 5 bases and J gave up 0 bases, with 8 bases separating them. CDR3 DNA: TGTGCCAGCAGCGGGGAACGTAGCAATCAGCCCCAGCATTTT. Its translation: CASSGERSNQPQHF. Based on the CDR3 plus reference TRBV7-2 and TRBJ1-5, the full variable domain is GAGVSQSPSNKVTEKGKDVELRCDPISGHTALYWYRQSLGQGLEFLIYFQGNSAPDKSGLPSDRFSAERTGGSVSTLTIQRTQQEDSAVYLCASSGERSNQPQHFGDGTRLSIL.

Many counts were recorded for this clonotype. The chain combines TRBV19 with TRBJ2-2; D remains unclear. V lost 5 bases to trimming and J lost 7 bases, with 8 bases between them. Germline V gene lookup returns CDR1 LNHDA and CDR2 SQIVND (reference sequence). This CDR3 has 12 amino acids. The CDR3 coding sequence is TGTGCCAGTAGTTACATTTTCGGGGAGCTGTTTTTT. It yields the protein CASSYIFGELFF.

This clonotype appeared many times. V and J are TRBV3-1 and TRBJ1-5; the D is unclear. The ends were cut back, 2 bases at V and 7 bases at J, with 9 bases in the middle. The CDR3 has 13 amino acids. Germline assignment: CDR1 LGHDT and CDR2 YNNKEL (reference sequence). The CDR3 region has the DNA TGTGCCAGCAGCCAATGGATGGGGCAGCCCCAGCATTTT. It is translated as CASSQWMGQPQHF.

The chain couples TRBV25-1 to TRBJ1-2; TRBD1 aligns across 10 bases. From germline, CDR1 is MGHDK and CDR2 SYGVNS. The CDR3 covers 15 residues. The V segment lost 5 bases and the J segment 3 bases; nucleotides outside the gene matches: 6. CDR3 loop: CASSTGQGDYYGYTF. The CDR3 DNA is TGTGCCAGCAGTACCGGACAGGGGGATTACTATGGCTACACCTTC.

The V gene is TRBV5-5, the J gene TRBJ1-2; D call uncertain. The V gene lost 5 bases and the J gene lost 4 bases, with 12 bases spanning the gap. CDR1 SGHKS and CDR2 YYEKEE come from the germline V gene (reference sequence). The CDR3 consists of 13 residues. The chain's CDR3 is CASSYQVTYGYTF. The CDR3 bases are TGTGCCAGCAGTTACCAGGTTACCTATGGCTACACCTTC. The entire variable domain, with the rest obtained from reference TRBV5-5 and TRBJ1-2, is as follows: DAGVTQSPTHLIKTRGQQVTLRCSPISGHKSVSWYQQVLGQGPQFIFQYYEKEERGRGNFPDRFSARQFPNYSSELNVNALLLGDSALYLCASSYQVTYGYTFGSGTRLTVV.

The chain uses TRBV19 and TRBJ2-2, with 10 bases identical to TRBD2. Germline lookup yields CDR1 LNHDA and CDR2 SQIVND (reference sequence). The CDR3 sequence is 16 residues long. The ends lost 5 bases at V and 0 bases at J; junction bases unmatched: 3. In DNA form, the CDR3 reads TGTGCCAGTAGTCTAGCGGGGGCTTCGAACACCGGGGAGCTGTTTTTT. Translated, it gives CASSLAGASNTGELFF. Together with reference TRBV19 and TRBJ2-2, the CDR3 gives the full variable domain: DGGITQSPKYLFRKEGQNVTLSCEQNLNHDAMYWYRQDPGQGLRLIYYSQIVNDFQKGDIAEGYSVSREKKESFPLTVTSAQKNPTAFYLCASSLAGASNTGELFFGEGSRLTVL.

This clonotype was recorded many times. J is TRBJ2-1 and V is TRBV7-6; TRBD1 might be the D (6 bases). Germline V lookup: CDR1 SGHVS, CDR2 FNYEAQ. CDR3 length: 15 amino acids. Trimming removed 5 bases at V and 2 bases at J, with 13 bases between. The CDR3 loop is CASSRGQPAYNEQFF. In DNA, the CDR3 is TGTGCCAGCAGCAGAGGACAGCCTGCCTACAATGAGCAGTTCTTC.

The rearrangement joins TRBV29-1 to TRBJ1-2, with TRBD1 identical over 9 bases. The CDR3 contains 12 residues. V dropped 8 bases and J dropped 10; count of bases not matched to a gene: 11. Per germline, CDR1 SQVTM and CDR2 ANQGSEA. The CDR3 sequence is CSTSGTGSYYTF. The CDR3 DNA follows: TGCAGCACCTCCGGGACAGGGTCCTACTACACCTTC.

The table lists this clonotype with many counts. The J gene is TRBJ2-6, the V gene TRBV12-3 or TRBV12-4; TRBD1 matches at 9 bases. V trimming: 7 bases; J trimming: 1 base; junction bases outside the gene matches: 8. The CDR3 is 17 amino acids. CDR3 sequence (DNA): TGTGCCAGCACCTTGGGGACAGGGTCTTCTGGGGCCAACGTCCTGACTTTC. Translation gives CASTLGTGSSGANVLTF.

This chain uses TRBV7-2 with TRBJ2-3, with TRBD2 matching over 10 bases. V dropped 3 bases and J dropped 0; count of bases not matched to a gene: 9. Germline V CDR1 and CDR2: SGHTA, FQGNSA. The CDR3 covers 18 residues. In DNA, the CDR3 is TGTGCCAGCAGCTTCGTCTCGGGACTAGCGCCAAGCACAGATACGCAGTATTTT. This codes for CASSFVSGLAPSTDTQYF.

The chain combines TRBV20-1 with TRBJ2-3, with 8 bases identical to TRBD1. The CDR3 has 16 residues. Trimming cost V 0 bases and J 3 bases; bases outside gene matches: 8. CDR1 is DFQATT, CDR2 SNEGSKA, per germline (reference sequence). CDR3 residues: CSARDLRQGRTDTQYF. The CDR3 bases are TGCAGTGCTAGAGATCTCCGACAGGGGAGAACAGATACGCAGTATTTT.

Ten or more counts support this clonotype. The chain recombines TRBV3-1 with TRBJ2-7; D is perhaps TRBD1 or TRBD2 (5 bases each). The V and J ends lost 3 bases and 3 bases respectively, with 18 bases between them. The CDR3 covers 16 residues. Germline CDR1 and CDR2: LGHDT and YNNKEL (reference sequence). CDR3 coding DNA: TGTGCCAGCAGCCAGCCCCCGGCTAGCCAGGGCTACGAGCAGTACTTC. Amino acids: CASSQPPASQGYEQYF.

V gene TRBV7-9 combines with J gene TRBJ1-1; 7 nucleotides agree with TRBD1. The germline CDR1 and CDR2 sequences are SEHNR and FQNEAQ (reference sequence). This CDR3 is built from 13 residues. Germline trimming cut 4 bases from V and 7 bases from J; bases unmatched to any gene: 6. The CDR3 loop is CASSSDRVNEAFF. The CDR3 DNA follows: TGTGCCAGCAGCTCCGACAGGGTAAATGAAGCTTTCTTT.